This TCR beta chain is from a study of T cells in Graves' hyperthyroidism and ophthalmopathy (dated by TCRdb to about 2019). About the full investigation: Peripheral blood was sampled at the time of initial diagnosis, prior to any treatment. A discovery cohort of about a hundred patients, about 43 with Graves' ophthalmopathy and more than 55 with stable Graves' hyperthyroidism, was used to find distinguishing TCR V-J signatures. Whether ophthalmopathy could be predicted prospectively was tested in an independent validation cohort made up of under 20 hyperthyroidism patients plus 17 patients who later progressed to ophthalmopathy. For training and testing, the approximately 92 patients in the discovery cohort were randomly divided in a 7:3 ratio. In about 6 Graves' hyperthyroidism patients, the study also compared T-cell repertoires from thyroid tissue with T-cell repertoires from blood. Once sampling was done, hyperthyroidism patients were given methimazole at a starting dose of 30 mg daily, whereas ophthalmopathy patients were given high-dose intravenous methylprednisolone. TCR Vbeta CDR3 sequencing of approximately 140 peripheral blood samples (43 ophthalmopathy, around 80 hyperthyroidism and about 17 progressor patients) is reported in the paper.

The table lists this clonotype with many counts. This clone's antigen is unknown. Per-base quality was not reported, and no clone a single base away is much larger than it. The TCR beta CDR3 regions were amplified from the RNA transcripts. The TCR CDR3 was subjected to a first round of RT-PCR using the HTBI primer set and the Qiagen OneStep RT-PCR kit. Libraries were constructed in a second round of multiplex PCR, after which size selection and purification were carried out. The libraries were sequenced on an Illumina HiSeq2000 using paired-end 100 bp reads. The study's own analysis went as follows. Raw data were processed with SOAPnuke, discarding reads with adapters, uncalled bases, mean Phred below 15, or no exact constant-primer or identifier match. COPE v1.2.5 was used to merge high-quality paired reads, and clonotypes were defined as unique nucleotide sequences. MiTCR v1.1 was used to align the clonotypes against IMGT TRBV, TRBD and TRBJ reference segments. Analysis was restricted to V-J combinations with a frequency above 0.0001, which covered about 99% of repertoires. The TCS score was defined as the ratio of F50 (clonal expansion) to E x V (chaos), calculated using BLOSUM62-based TCRdist between CDR3 peptides within each V-J. Welch's t-statistics and random forest reduced roughly 530 V-J features to 10 to 15, which were used in a naive Bayes classifier (R e1071). The public reads were run again by TCRdb, first through fastp at Q25 and then through MiXCR, and only productive beta chains were kept. Every distinct CDR3 protein forms one entry, paired with its most common genes and DNA. The V and J calls reflect TCRdb's pipeline rather than the authors' work. This sample holds about 600,000 distinct CDR3 sequences; roughly 15% were observed only once. The top ten hold around 3.5% of the sample.

In the ophthalmopathy patients, disease was moderately to severely active, with a Clinical Activity Score of 3 or more, a NOSPECS grade of 4 or more, and a duration of less than 3 months. Patients with uncontrolled infections, other autoimmune diseases, pregnancy or lactation were excluded. Diagnoses relied on clinical symptoms, serum thyroxine and TRAb, thyroid ultrasound and orbital computed tomography. PBMCs were isolated from about 10 ml of fresh peripheral blood by Ficoll-Paque density gradient centrifugation. Total RNA was extracted using Trizol reagent, and RNA quality was assessed on an Agilent 2100 Bioanalyzer. The cysteine opens and the phenylalanine closes a CDR3 of 16 amino acids. Only the CDR3 part of the read is kept: 48 bases, read in frame from the first base. The junction carries 16 bases between V and J, which are trimmed by 4 bases and 1 base respectively. Points the paper makes about the study in general: Most expanded thyroid clonotypes (frequency above 0.001) were also detected in blood, a finding suggesting that blood repertoires may reflect thyroid immune responses. A model built on a 13 V-J signature distinguished ophthalmopathy from stable hyperthyroidism, reaching 87.88% sensitivity and around 81% specificity in cross-validation and 80%/75% in testing. No statistical method was used to fix the sample size in advance, and group allocation was not hidden from the investigators. In validation, progression to ophthalmopathy was predicted by the model with nearly 71% sensitivity and about 72% specificity, a median of roughly six months before onset.

The chain links TRBV12-3 or TRBV12-4 with TRBJ1-1, and possibly TRBD1, on 5 matching bases. The sequenced material came from blood. The sequence came from a woman aged 40-49 years with Graves' ophthalmopathy. The CDR3 sequence is CASSSSPRQGNTEAFF. The sequenced DNA is TGTGCCAGCAGTTCGAGCCCTCGTCAGGGGAACACTGAAGCTTTCTTT.